This TCR beta chain was captured in a study of tissue T cells after allogeneic stem cell transplantation. Study-wide results and caveats: TCR repertoires tracked anatomic similarity, regardless of disease or transplant status. Limitations included a small, clinically heterogeneous cohort and limited sampling depth.

The protocol was immunoSEQ multiplex PCR, while the TCRdb copy is restricted to in-frame clones and leaves out a portion. The sample has approximately 2,100 clones, roughly 50% seen once; the top ten hold less than 50%. Time point: mouse harvest day 14 after allogeneic transplant. The graft held 10^6 splenic CD5+ T cells and 10^7 T-cell-depleted bone marrow cells. This mouse GVHD model was MHC-mismatched B6 to BALB/c, profiled day 7 or 14. The CDR3 length is 11 residues. Germline V gives CDR1 SGHSA, CDR2 FRNQAP. Trimming removed 1 base at V and 7 bases at J, with 4 bases between. By its share, this clone is large. The antigen is undetermined. The gene names given are mouse names. The CDR3 goes on 1 residue after the read ends, and that part is filled in from the germline J gene.

V is TRBV16 and J is TRBJ1-1; no clear D. Sequencing was carried out using liver tissue. The clonotype originates from a female BALB/c mouse given C57BL/6 T cells with graft-versus-host disease after an allogeneic hematopoietic cell transplant. The CDR3 DNA, read in part, is TGTGCAAGCAGCTTAGGGGGAGAAGTCTTC. Protein: CASSLGGEVF. The entire CDR3 protein reads CASSLGGEVFF.